This entry lists 13 T cell receptor beta chains sequenced from one sample in a study of cytomegalovirus exposure and HLA in healthy donors. Assay used: immunoSEQ multiplex PCR; TCRdb lists only in-frame clones, some missing. This table holds about 160,000 clones, over 85% found once. Sequenced material: PBMCs. These TCRs come from a man younger than 35 in good health and CMV-seropositive.

This chain links TRBV6-1 with TRBJ2-7, with TRBD1 matching 8 bases. Looked up from germline, CDR1 is MNHNS and CDR2 is SASEGT. J lost 0 bases, V lost 2 bases, and 3 bases had no gene match. This CDR3 is built from 15 residues. The CDR3: CASSEQGASSYEQYF. The CDR3 DNA is TGTGCCAGCAGTGAACAGGGGGCGAGCTCCTACGAGCAGTACTTC.

The chain uses TRBV4-1 and TRBJ2-3; 11 bases map to TRBD2. The V gene end was trimmed by 4 bases and the J gene end by 4 bases; junction bases not matched to a gene: 7. Germline V lookup: CDR1 MGHRA, CDR2 YSYEKL. The CDR3 has 16 residues. CDR3 DNA sequence: TGCGCCAGCAGCCTCAAACTAGCGGGAGCGGCAGATACGCAGTATTTT. This codes for CASSLKLAGAADTQYF.

This rearrangement joins TRBV7-9 to TRBJ2-3; 7 nucleotides agree with TRBD2. The junction had 13 bases not matched to a gene; V was cut back by 5 bases and J by 5 bases. Germline CDR1 and CDR2: SEHNR and FQNEAQ (reference sequence). The CDR3 runs 16 residues. The CDR3 region has the DNA TGTGCCAGCAGCCGAGGTCGAGGCGGGAGTGTAGATACGCAGTATTTT. This codes for CASSRGRGGSVDTQYF.

This sequence joins TRBV4-2 and TRBJ2-1, with D possibly TRBD1 on 7 matching bases. Trimming took off 4 bases at V and 9 bases at J, with 22 bases between the two ends. The CDR3 has 16 residues. Germline V gene data show CDR1 as LGHNA and CDR2 as YNFKEQ. The CDR3 loop is CASSRPGGQGLGEQFF. In nucleotides, the CDR3 is TGTGCCAGCAGCCGCCCAGGGGGGCAAGGGTTAGGTGAGCAGTTCTTC.

CDR3 sequence reads: CASSLKADVSTEAFF. The DNA of the CDR3 is TGTGCCAGCAGCTTAAAGGCGGATGTGAGCACTGAAGCTTTCTTT. The chain recombines TRBV7-9 with TRBJ1-1, with no clear D. This CDR3 is 15 amino acids long. Germline CDR1 and CDR2: SEHNR and FQNEAQ (reference sequence). Trimming took off 2 bases at V and 4 bases at J, with 14 bases between the two ends. The whole variable domain, remainder taken from reference TRBV7-9 and TRBJ1-1, is DTGVSQNPRHKITKRGQNVTFRCDPISEHNRLYWYRQTLGQGPEFLTYFQNEAQLEKSRLLSDRFSAERPKGSFSTLEIQRTEQGDSAMYLCASSLKADVSTEAFFGQGTRLTVV.

This clone came up once. The rearrangement joins TRBV4-1 to TRBJ2-7; D not resolved. The germline CDR1 and CDR2 sequences are MGHRA and YSYEKL. The V gene lost 1 base and the J gene lost 12 bases, with 10 bases spanning the gap. The CDR3 contains 11 residues. The CDR3 region has the DNA TGCGCCAGCAGCCAAGGGCCCCGGAGGTACTTC. Amino acids: CASSQGPRRYF.

The chain links TRBV5-1 to TRBJ2-1; D is possibly TRBD1 (5 bases). The CDR3 extends over 13 amino acids. Trimming removed 0 bases at V and 4 bases at J, with 5 bases between. The germline V gene encodes CDR1 SGHRS and CDR2 YFSETQ. The CDR3, as DNA: TGCGCCAGCAGCTTGGACAGGTACAATGAGCAGTTCTTC. Its translation is CASSLDRYNEQFF.

The chain has TRBV29-1 and TRBJ2-7; TRBD1 agrees at 8 bases. This CDR3 has 14 amino acids. J lost 4 bases, V lost 5 bases, and 10 bases had no gene match. Germline V gene sequence: CDR1 SQVTM, CDR2 ANQGSEA. This CDR3 is CSVSWTGRIYEQYF. The DNA of the CDR3 is TGCAGCGTTTCCTGGACAGGGCGTATATACGAGCAGTACTTC.

This chain uses TRBV5-1 with TRBJ2-1; D is undetermined. V was trimmed by 3 bases and J by 0 bases, leaving 13 bases between them. This CDR3 is 16 amino acids long. Germline V CDR1 and CDR2: SGHRS, YFSETQ. The CDR3 here is CASSYAPMSSYNEQFF. The CDR3 bases are TGCGCCAGCAGCTATGCTCCCATGAGCTCCTACAATGAGCAGTTCTTC.

The chain uses TRBV6-6 and TRBJ1-4, with D maybe TRBD1 (6 bases). Trimming stripped 5 bases from V and 8 bases from J, with 15 bases between. Germline V CDR1 and CDR2: MNHNY, SVGAGI (reference sequence). This CDR3 spans 14 amino acids. This chain's CDR3 is CASSLQGIREKLFF. The CDR3 nucleotides are TGTGCCAGCAGTCTCCAGGGGATTAGGGAAAAACTGTTTTTT.

This chain links TRBV11-2 with TRBJ2-7; tentative D call: TRBD2 (5 bases). The ends were cut back, 3 bases at V and 7 bases at J, with 16 bases in the middle. The germline CDR1 and CDR2 sequences are SGHAT and FQNNGV. The CDR3 extends over 14 amino acids. The CDR3 protein is CASSLDSLFREQYF. CDR3 bases: TGTGCCAGCAGCTTGGACTCCCTCTTTAGGGAGCAGTACTTC.

The rearrangement uses TRBV5-4 and TRBJ2-5; no definite D call. The V end was cut by 0 bases, the J end by 5 bases, with 5 bases between. Germline CDR1 SGHNT, CDR2 YYREEE (reference sequence). CDR3 size: 12 residues. The CDR3 nucleotides read TGTGCCAGCAGCTTGGACTTGGAGACCCAGTACTTC. It codes for CASSLDLETQYF.

The chain carries TRBV18 and TRBJ2-5; a possible D gene is TRBD1 (6 bases). CDR1 and CDR2 (germline): KGHSH, LQKENI. Trimming cost V 3 bases and J 0 bases, with 11 bases left between them. There are 15 residues in the CDR3. CDR3 in amino acids: CASSPRTGNQETQYF. The CDR3 DNA sequence: TGTGCCAGCTCACCCCGTACAGGGAACCAAGAGACCCAGTACTTC.